The present TCR beta chain was sequenced within a study of persistence of HIV-infected CD4 T cells (TCRdb year 2020). Turning to the overall study: CMV- and HIV-1 Gag-responding CD4+ T cells were isolated from ART-treated individuals so that antigen-driven clonal expansion of HIV-1-infected cells could be examined. Suppressive ART had been received by participants for a median of roughly eight years. Peripheral blood samples of up to roughly 180 mL were obtained at multiple time points, with the exception of two participants, for whom leukapheresis was performed at a single time point. Proviral sequencing was used to assess clonality among infected cells, whereas TCRbeta sequencing gauged the clonality of all cells within each sorted population. For the TCR cluster analysis across participants, roughly eight participants were included for CMV and more than 5 participants for Gag.

The immunoSEQ hsTCRB assay version 4, run in survey mode, was used to sequence TCRbeta repertoires from genomic DNA. For TCRbeta sequencing, genomic DNA was diluted to roughly 9.2 ng/uL, with up to roughly 1 ug used per sample. The original methods were these. Analysis of the TCRbeta data was done in ImmunoSeq Analyzer 3.0, and diversity was computed on productive nucleotide rearrangements. Lower-bound TCR diversity was estimated with the improved Chao index, and clonality with the Gini coefficient using the Immunarch R package. Different nucleotide rearrangements encoding the same CDR3beta amino acid sequence were treated as distinct clonotypes. Differential abundance analysis found TCRbeta sequences that were significantly enriched in antigen-responding cells compared with anti-CD3/anti-CD28-activated cells. GLIPH2 grouped TCRs by predicted peptide-MHC specificity, both within each participant and across combined participant data sets. In its TCRdb copy, this immuneACCESS table keeps in-frame sequences only and misses some clones. Where compared with another copy, unresolved V genes explain less than half of these, and the others have no known cause. The V and J calls and clone size are taken from that table; D and trimming were inferred from the DNA. This sample holds 38,000 or so clones; more than 70% were observed only once. Of the sample, 5% to 7% is held by the ten largest clones.

The research as a whole found: Bulk TCR analyses could not be restricted to the rare CMV-responding cells that actually carried HIV-1 proviruses. Antigen-responding cells were enriched for degenerate expanded CDR3beta sequences, which suggests convergent selection of CD4+ responses to CMV and Gag. Significantly lower TCRbeta richness was observed in CMV- and Gag-responding cells than in anti-CD3/anti-CD28-responding cells, and higher oligoclonality was observed in CMV-responding cells than in CD3/CD28-stimulated and Gag-responding cells. TCR oligoclonality correlated with proviral oligoclonality within the same sorted populations. Only a small number of individuals took part in the study, and the range of antigens tested was limited.

This sample's treatment or condition label indicates: suppressive antiretroviral therapy. A pool of overlapping HIV-1 Gag 15-mer peptides, at around 1 ug per peptide per mL, was used to stimulate the cells. Memory CD4+ T cells that did not respond, being CD40L-negative, CD69-negative and CD45RO-high, were sorted as memory populations depleted of antigen-responding cells. Participants were HIV-1-infected adults who started suppressive ART during chronic infection. Participants had undetectable plasma HIV-1 RNA below 50 copies/mL for at least 4 years. To be included, a participant needed positive CMV serology and a CD4+ T cell count above 400 cells/uL. Before stimulation, PBMCs were isolated using density centrifugation and depleted of CD8+ T cells. For approximately 18 hours, the CD8-depleted PBMCs were stimulated with anti-CD28/CD49d costimulation, a CD40-blocking antibody, and enfuvirtide to prevent new infections. Cell sorting was performed on a Beckman Coulter MoFlo Legacy or XDP sorter, and dead cells were excluded with propidium iodide. For samples with more than one million cells, genomic DNA was extracted with the QIAamp DNA Mini Kit, and for all other samples the Quick-DNA Microprep Kit was used.

The V and J ends are trimmed by 5 bases and 6 bases, leaving 7 bases between them. The CDR3, cysteine through phenylalanine, is 11 amino acids long. The read is trimmed to its CDR3 DNA, 33 bases read in frame from base 1. Note on this clone: Its antigen remains unidentified. No base quality information exists; no much larger clone differs at one position.

The sequence links TRBV12-3 or TRBV12-4 to TRBJ1-1; a weak D assignment points to TRBD1 (6 bases agree). This clonotype was obtained from an adult with HIV. The donor label of this sample is uncertain. Specimen: cultured CD4+ T cells from PBMCs, collected from a patient who received antiretroviral therapy. What the cell subset or site label conveys for this sample: CD40L-CD69- CD45RO-high memory CD4 T cells not responding to Gag peptides. CDR3 reads: CASSRGAEAFF. The DNA reads TGTGCCAGCAGTAGGGGGGCTGAAGCTTTCTTT.